This T cell receptor beta chain was retrieved from a study of blood T cell repertoires in COVID-19. On this clone itself: The junction departs from the called germline gene at one end, perhaps through a read error.

Measured with immunoSEQ multiplex PCR; TCRdb has only the in-frame clones, and not every one. The sample holds roughly 290,000 clones, approximately 85% seen once. Cohort assignment relied on participant-reported clinical history. Donors in Cohort 3 who had recovered were those with two negative PCRs, healthcare professional clearance, or resolution of their symptoms. This TCR derives from a woman in her 30s who had recovered from COVID-19. The material sequenced was PBMCs or T cells enriched from blood (not recorded which).

The CDR3 DNA reads as TGTGCCGGCAGGGGGCTTGTAGGTATTCAGTACTTC. Translated: CAGRGLVGIQYF. The V gene is TRBV2, the J gene TRBJ2-4, with 8 bases that match TRBD1. CDR3 size: 12 residues. The germline CDR1 and CDR2 sequences are SNHLY and FYNNEI.